The TCR beta chain under discussion was sequenced for a study of cytomegalovirus exposure and HLA in healthy donors. Findings and limits, study-wide: Rare sequences made up most TCRs, while some public TCRs were found in many donors.

To note about this clone: As yet, its antigen is unknown.

PCR amplification relied on 60 Vbeta primers (plus 13 Jbeta primers). The data were produced by immunoSEQ multiplex PCR, yet TCRdb's version contains in-frame clones alone and is incomplete. The table has about 110,000 clones, roughly 67% seen once. Trimming removed 5 bases from V and 6 bases from J, with 19 bases in between. This CDR3 has 15 residues. CDR1 is SGHRS, CDR2 YFSETQ, per germline. The TCR was taken from a man aged 40-50 years in good health and CMV-seronegative. The sequenced sample was PBMCs. The V and J genes are TRBV5-1 and TRBJ2-3; D is undetermined. CDR3 residues: CASSPETGIRDTQYF. CDR3 in DNA: TGCGCCAGCAGTCCGGAAACGGGTATCCGGGATACGCAGTATTTT.